This entry lists 17 T cell receptor beta chains sequenced from one sample in a study of blood T cells in healthy people across ages. A J-beta primer mix and a sample-barcoded 5' primer were used in a second PCR of about 7 to 12 cycles. One entry per CDR3 protein results from TCRdb running MiXCR on the 5' RACE reads. The sample shows about 780,000 distinct CDR3 sequences, 62% of them seen only once. The sequenced sample consisted of blood. The receptor source for this set is a man under 40 in good health.

This clonotype was counted a few times. The rearrangement joins TRBV9 to TRBJ2-6, with TRBD1 matching over 8 bases. The CDR3 is 15 residues long. Germline CDR1 reads SGDLS; CDR2 reads YYNGEE. The ends lost 2 bases at V and 2 bases at J; junction bases unmatched: 0. The CDR3 protein is CASSVTGAGANVLTF. CDR3 DNA sequence: TGTGCCAGCAGCGTGACAGGGGCTGGGGCCAACGTCCTGACTTTC.

The rearrangement uses TRBV20-1 and TRBJ1-5; D might be TRBD1 (6 bases). Germline CDR1 is DFQATT and CDR2 is SNEGSKA (reference sequence). V lost 4 bases to trimming and J lost 0 bases, with 19 bases between them. CDR3 length equals 17 residues. CDR3 in DNA: TGCAGTGCTACGGGGGGGCAGGCCCCCTATAGCAATCAGCCCCAGCATTTT. Residues: CSATGGQAPYSNQPQHF.

The chain is built from TRBV20-1 and TRBJ2-3; tentatively, D is TRBD1 (6 bases). V lost 5 bases and J 1 base, leaving 16 bases between the germline ends. This CDR3 region has 15 residues. CDR1 is DFQATT, CDR2 SNEGSKA, per germline (reference sequence). CDR3 DNA: TGCAGTGCTCTCCGACAGGCAGTCGGCACAGATACGCAGTATTTT. Protein: CSALRQAVGTDTQYF.

The chain recombines TRBV5-1 with TRBJ2-7; the match to TRBD2 covers 9 bases. The CDR3 consists of 14 residues. The germline V gene has CDR1 SGHRS and CDR2 YFSETQ. V shed 6 bases, J shed 4 bases, and the junction held 8 bases outside the gene matches. As DNA, the CDR3 is TGCGCCAGCATGGTCGGGACTAGCCGGTACGAGCAGTACTTC. Translation gives CASMVGTSRYEQYF.

This chain joins TRBV7-2 and TRBJ2-7, with 8 bases matching TRBD1. Germline V gene data show CDR1 as SGHTA and CDR2 as FQGNSA. The CDR3 is 15 amino acids. V dropped 4 bases and J dropped 4; count of bases not matched to a gene: 9. The CDR3 coding sequence is TGTGCCAGCAGCTCCGCCGGGACAGGTCCGTACGAGCAGTACTTC. Protein: CASSSAGTGPYEQYF.

The gene calls are TRBV20-1 and TRBJ2-7, with a tentative D call TRBD1 (6 bases). The V end was cut by 0 bases, the J end by 2 bases, with 14 bases between. CDR3 length equals 15 residues. Germline CDR1 is DFQATT and CDR2 is SNEGSKA (reference sequence). The chain's CDR3 is CSARDPPGVTYEQYF. The CDR3 bases are TGCAGTGCTAGAGATCCTCCAGGGGTCACCTACGAGCAGTACTTC.

In its sample, this clonotype was seen once. For the CDR3, the DNA is TGTGCCAGCAGCCAAGGGGACAGCACGCAGTATTTT. Protein product: CASSQGDSTQYF. The genes are TRBV4-2 and TRBJ2-3, with 7 bases identical to TRBD1. Germline V gene lookup returns CDR1 LGHNA and CDR2 YNFKEQ. Unmatched junction bases numbered 1, after V lost 1 base and J lost 9 bases. This CDR3 has 12 amino acids.

The chain carries TRBV20-1 and TRBJ1-4; D call uncertain. CDR3 size: 14 residues. Germline V gene lookup returns CDR1 DFQATT and CDR2 SNEGSKA (reference sequence). Trimming stripped 7 bases from V and 11 bases from J, with 23 bases between. This CDR3 is CSVSASTGVEKLFF. CDR3 nucleotides: TGCAGTGTTAGTGCGAGTACTGGGGTCGAGAAACTGTTTTTT.

Worth noting for this clonotype: The junction departs from the called germline gene at one end, perhaps through a read error. This sequence joins TRBV6-5 and TRBJ1-2; 7 nucleotides line up with TRBD1. Germline values: CDR1 MNHEY, CDR2 SVGAGI. The CDR3 consists of 12 residues. The DNA for the CDR3 is TGTGCCTGCAGCCCTACAGGGGAAGGCTACACCTTC. Protein sequence: CACSPTGEGYTF.

The rearrangement links TRBV27 to TRBJ1-2; D is perhaps TRBD1 (5 bases). The CDR3 is 14 amino acids. V lost 4 bases to trimming and J lost 8 bases, with 17 bases between them. Germline CDR1 is MNHEY and CDR2 is SMNVEV (reference sequence). Here the CDR3 DNA reads TGTGCCAGCAGTTCCTCTGGGAAGGGGATAGGCTACACCTTC. Its protein product is CASSSSGKGIGYTF.

The gene calls are TRBV20-1 and TRBJ1-1, with D perhaps matching TRBD1 (5 bases). Germline V gene lookup returns CDR1 DFQATT and CDR2 SNEGSKA (reference sequence). The CDR3 loop spans 14 amino acids. The V gene lost 4 bases and the J gene lost 2 bases, with 14 bases spanning the gap. In nucleotides, the CDR3 is TGCAGTGCTAACCCGGGGGAGACAAACACTGAAGCTTTCTTT. This encodes CSANPGETNTEAFF.

In the case of this clonotype: Possible read error: a much larger clone is one base away. CDR3 coding DNA: TGTGCCAGCAGGAGCCGCGACTATGGCTACACCTTC. Its protein product is CASRSRDYGYTF. The chain couples TRBV6-5 to TRBJ1-2; D ambiguous. This CDR3 comprises 12 residues. Germline V CDR1 and CDR2: MNHEY, SVGAGI. V gave up 6 bases and J gave up 3 bases, with 8 bases separating them.

The chain employs TRBV7-9 and TRBJ2-2; D uncertain. Trimming pared 7 bases from V and 4 bases from J, leaving 10 bases between. The germline gives CDR1 SEHNR, CDR2 FQNEAQ (reference sequence). The CDR3 runs to 13 residues. The CDR3 loop reads CASILKATGELFF. CDR3 bases: TGTGCCAGCATCCTGAAAGCCACCGGGGAGCTGTTTTTT.

The V and J genes are TRBV20-1 and TRBJ1-2, with a weak D call TRBD1 (6 bases). Trimming left V 6 bases short and J 4 bases short, with 18 bases between. The germline V gene encodes CDR1 DFQATT and CDR2 SNEGSKA (reference sequence). CDR3 size: 14 residues. This CDR3 is CSATRSEGGYGYTF. Written as DNA, the CDR3 is TGCAGTGCCACCCGGAGCGAGGGGGGCTATGGCTACACCTTC.

The chain is built from TRBV20-1 and TRBJ2-1, with D tentatively TRBD2 (5 bases). The CDR3 has 12 amino acids. Looked up from germline, CDR1 is DFQATT and CDR2 is SNEGSKA (reference sequence). V was cut by 6 bases and J by 7 bases, with 13 bases left in between. CDR3: CSAPRSGNEQFF. In nucleotides, the CDR3 is TGCAGTGCACCTCGATCGGGGAATGAGCAGTTCTTC.

The rearrangement joins TRBV18 to TRBJ2-5; D is unresolved. This CDR3 has 13 amino acids. Germline values: CDR1 KGHSH, CDR2 LQKENI. V lost 1 base and J lost 2, with 5 bases in between. The CDR3 DNA follows: TGTGCCAGCTCACCACGGCAGCAAGAGACCCAGTACTTC. Amino acid sequence: CASSPRQQETQYF.

The V gene is TRBV29-1, the J gene TRBJ1-2; D is unclear. V was pared by 4 bases and J by 6 bases, with 15 bases between. Germline V gives CDR1 SQVTM, CDR2 ANQGSEA. The CDR3 totals 13 residues. The CDR3 protein is CSVVEWEAHGYTF. The CDR3 DNA follows: TGCAGCGTTGTGGAGTGGGAGGCCCATGGCTACACCTTC.